This TCR beta chain came from a study of cytomegalovirus exposure and HLA in healthy donors. Broader study findings: The study recorded 164 TCR beta chains that were cytomegalovirus-associated.

Though nominally healthy at sampling, donors likely had unrecorded immune exposures. To note about this clone: Its antigen remains unidentified.

PCR was performed using 60 Vbeta and 13 Jbeta primers. In the authors' methods: Roughly 11 million shared chains were among approximately 80 million unique TCR beta chains counted in a later analysis. Measured with immunoSEQ multiplex PCR; TCRdb has only the in-frame clones, and not every one. V and J calls and clone size are those listed in that table; D and trimming were worked out from the DNA. The sample has fewer than 120,000 clones; around 76% are singletons. The TCR sequence derives from a man aged 25 to 40 in good health and CMV-seropositive. The sequencing input was PBMCs.

The DNA of the CDR3 is TGTGCCAGCAGTGATCCCAGGGGCGGAAAAGAGACCCAGTACTTC. It specifies CASSDPRGGKETQYF. This chain links TRBV2 with TRBJ2-5; tentatively, D is TRBD1 (6 bases). The V gene lost 3 bases and the J gene lost 3 bases, with 14 bases spanning the gap. This CDR3 contains 15 residues. CDR1 is SNHLY, CDR2 FYNNEI, per germline.